The entry below describes one T cell receptor (beta chain). Its antigen remains unknown. This sample was taken from a study of T cell responses to AZD1222 COVID-19 vaccine. Study-level results: Donors, mostly white British, included more females; clonal diversity was possibly underestimated. Only a handful of AZD1222 recipients, roughly six in all, had baseline seropositivity. Repertoire samples came only from after the peak T cell response. Targeting of unmutated variant regions was reportedly seen in nearly half of spike-specific TCRs.

Libraries were prepared by immunoSEQ multiplex PCR; TCRdb keeps only in-frame clonotypes and omits some of them. The sample consists of about 130,000 clones, 93% of them appearing once. Germline loops: CDR1 SQVTM, CDR2 ANQGSEA. With 5 bases removed from V and 4 bases from J, the gap between germline ends came to 8 bases. The CDR3 runs 11 residues. This TCR was sampled from an adult in good health. The V call is TRBV29-1, the J call TRBJ1-2; D not resolved. The sample consisted of peripheral blood, taken on day 0 of AZD1222 vaccination. CDR3: CSVWVAYGYTF. The CDR3 DNA follows: TGCAGCGTTTGGGTGGCCTATGGCTACACCTTC.